This T cell receptor (beta chain) was captured by sequencing in a study of control samples from healthy donors and cancer patients. Germline values: CDR1 MDHEN, CDR2 SYDVKM. V lost 8 bases, J lost 3 bases, and 17 bases lay in between. The CDR3 consists of 14 residues. Measured with immunoSEQ multiplex PCR; TCRdb has only the in-frame clones, and not every one. The data show approximately 51,000 clones, about four fifths seen once. This clone was seen only once. This sequence originates from a man between 65 and 85 years old in good health. Sequencing was carried out using blood. The chain joins TRBV28 to TRBJ2-7; perhaps TRBD2 as D (6 bases). This CDR3 reads CASGSTGDGYEQYF. The CDR3 nucleotides are TGTGCCAGCGGGAGCACGGGAGACGGCTACGAGCAGTACTTC.